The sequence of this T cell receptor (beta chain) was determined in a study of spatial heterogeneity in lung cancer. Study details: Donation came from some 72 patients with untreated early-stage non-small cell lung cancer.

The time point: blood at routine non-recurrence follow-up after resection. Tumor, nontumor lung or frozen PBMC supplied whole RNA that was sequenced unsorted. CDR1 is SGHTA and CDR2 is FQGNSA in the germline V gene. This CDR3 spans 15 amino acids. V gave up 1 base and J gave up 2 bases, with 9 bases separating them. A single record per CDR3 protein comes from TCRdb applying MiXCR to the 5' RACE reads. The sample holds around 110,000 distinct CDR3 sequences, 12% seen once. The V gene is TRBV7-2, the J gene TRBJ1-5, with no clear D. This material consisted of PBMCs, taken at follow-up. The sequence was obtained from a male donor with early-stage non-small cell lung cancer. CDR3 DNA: TGTGCCAGCAGCTTAGAGCAGGCCCGCAATCAGCCCCAGCATTTT. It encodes CASSLEQARNQPQHF. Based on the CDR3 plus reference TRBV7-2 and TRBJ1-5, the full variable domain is GAGVSQSPSNKVTEKGKDVELRCDPISGHTALYWYRQSLGQGLEFLIYFQGNSAPDKSGLPSDRFSAERTGGSVSTLTIQRTQQEDSAVYLCASSLEQARNQPQHFGDGTRLSIL.